Each of the 28 T cell receptor beta chains below was sequenced from the same sample in a study of blood T cell repertoires in COVID-19. TCRdb's table, derived via immunoSEQ multiplex PCR, lists solely in-frame clones and lacks some. The sample consists of about 250,000 clones, around nine tenths of them appearing once. The sample consisted of peripheral blood. All receptors derive from a man older than 75 with acute or convalescent COVID-19.

The chain couples TRBV5-4 to TRBJ2-7; TRBD1 agrees at 10 bases. There are 15 residues in the CDR3. V lost 0 bases to trimming and J lost 1 base; unmatched junction nucleotides: 1. Germline CDR1 SGHNT, CDR2 YYREEE (reference sequence). The CDR3 loop is CASSLGTGGSYEQYF. Written as DNA, the CDR3 is TGTGCCAGCAGCTTGGGGACAGGGGGATCCTACGAGCAGTACTTC.

The rearrangement links TRBV12-3 or TRBV12-4 to TRBJ2-7; the match to TRBD1 covers 9 bases. The CDR3 length is 13 residues. The V gene end was trimmed by 5 bases and the J gene end by 5 bases; junction bases not matched to a gene: 4. CDR3 DNA sequence: TGTGCCAGCAGTCAGGGGACAGGGAACGAGCAGTACTTC. It is translated as CASSQGTGNEQYF.

The V call is TRBV28, the J call TRBJ1-2; D perhaps matches TRBD1 (5 bases). Deletions cut 7 bases from V and 6 bases from J, with 12 bases between. This CDR3 comprises 12 residues. Germline loops: CDR1 MDHEN, CDR2 SYDVKM. The CDR3 here is CASTTVGDGYTF. The DNA of the CDR3 is TGTGCCAGCACTACGGTAGGGGATGGCTACACCTTC.

The V and J genes are TRBV3-1 (or the pseudogene TRBV3-2) and TRBJ2-7; no definite D call. The germline gives CDR1 LGHDT, CDR2 YNNKEL (reference sequence). This CDR3 is 12 amino acids long. Trimming took off 0 bases at V and 3 bases at J, with 3 bases between the two ends. This chain's CDR3 is CASSQDIYEQYF. As DNA, the CDR3 is TGTGCCAGCAGCCAAGATATCTACGAGCAGTACTTC.

There are a few counts of this clone. V is TRBV3-1 (or the pseudogene TRBV3-2) and J is TRBJ2-2; the D gene is possibly TRBD2 (6 bases). The germline V gene encodes CDR1 LGHDT and CDR2 YNNKEL (reference sequence). V lost 0 bases to trimming and J lost 4 bases, with 15 bases between them. This CDR3 has 17 amino acids. The CDR3 DNA reads TGTGCCAGCAGCCAAGACGGGCGGGATGGAAGCACCGGGGAGCTGTTTTTT. This translates into CASSQDGRDGSTGELFF.

The chain combines TRBV7-2 with TRBJ2-7; unclear D gene. There are 15 residues in the CDR3. CDR1 SGHTA and CDR2 FQGNSA come from the germline V gene. Trimming stripped 1 base from V and 0 bases from J, with 10 bases between. CDR3 loop: CASSLGPRSSYEQYF. The DNA of the CDR3 is TGTGCCAGCAGCTTAGGGCCCCGGAGCTCCTACGAGCAGTACTTC.

The chain employs TRBV6-4 and TRBJ2-1, with 10 nucleotides matching TRBD2. Germline V gene data show CDR1 as MRHNA and CDR2 as SNTAGT. CDR3 length: 17 amino acids. The J segment lost 6 bases and the V segment lost 2 bases, leaving 10 bases of the junction unmatched. CDR3 loop: CASSDGGERGGLNEQFF. In nucleotides, the CDR3 is TGTGCCAGCAGTGACGGAGGAGAGCGGGGGGGCCTCAATGAGCAGTTCTTC.

This sequence joins TRBV19 and TRBJ1-5; D not certain. CDR1 is LNHDA, CDR2 SQIVND, per germline (reference sequence). Trimming cost V 5 bases and J 2 bases, with 16 bases left between them. This CDR3 has 16 residues. DNA for the CDR3: TGTGCCAGTAGTCCTCAGAGCGGACGACGCAATCAGCCCCAGCATTTT. Its protein is CASSPQSGRRNQPQHF.

A single count supports this clone. The V call is TRBV7-2, the J call TRBJ1-2; 8 nucleotides agree with TRBD1. Germline trimming cut 2 bases from V and 4 bases from J; bases unmatched to any gene: 3. Germline loops: CDR1 SGHTA, CDR2 FQGNSA. The CDR3 spans 14 residues. The CDR3 region is CASSLQTGAYGYTF. The DNA of the CDR3 is TGTGCCAGCAGCTTACAGACAGGGGCCTATGGCTACACCTTC.

The V call is TRBV29-1, the J call TRBJ2-1, with 7 nucleotides matching TRBD2. The germline V gene has CDR1 SQVTM and CDR2 ANQGSEA. The CDR3 is made up of 15 amino acids. The V gene end was trimmed by 1 base and the J gene end by 2 bases; junction bases not matched to a gene: 5. CDR3 DNA sequence: TGCAGCGTTGAAGGAGGAGGGAGGGCCTACAATGAGCAGTTCTTC. Translation gives CSVEGGGRAYNEQFF.

This clone was found once. The chain has TRBV6-2 or TRBV6-3 and TRBJ2-1, with TRBD2 identical over 8 bases. The V gene end was trimmed by 5 bases and the J gene end by 12 bases; junction bases not matched to a gene: 24. CDR3 length: 18 amino acids. Per the germline V gene, CDR1 is MNHEY and CDR2 is SVGEGT. CDR3 amino acids: CASSRRWMESGGALGQFF. The CDR3 region has the DNA TGTGCCAGCAGTCGGAGGTGGATGGAAAGCGGGGGTGCTTTAGGGCAGTTCTTC.

The chain joins TRBV24-1 to TRBJ2-5; the D gene is possibly TRBD1 (6 bases). The CDR3 runs 16 residues. The germline V gene has CDR1 KGHDR and CDR2 SFDVKD. The ends were cut back, 4 bases at V and 1 base at J, with 15 bases in the middle. The CDR3 bases are TGTGCCACCAGTGACCACGGAATGGACAGCCAAGAGACCCAGTACTTC. Protein sequence: CATSDHGMDSQETQYF.

The chain is built from TRBV29-1 and TRBJ1-1; tentative D call: TRBD1 (6 bases). The V gene's germline CDR1 is SQVTM and CDR2 ANQGSEA. The CDR3 consists of 12 residues. V was pared by 5 bases and J by 3 bases, with 10 bases between. CDR3 sequence: CSVNRVYTEAFF. The CDR3 bases are TGCAGCGTTAACAGGGTTTACACTGAAGCTTTCTTT.

The CDR3 DNA sequence: TGCGCCAGCAGCTTGGGGGCTTCGAATTCACCCCTCCACTTT. Translating gives CASSLGASNSPLHF. J is TRBJ1-6 and V is TRBV5-1; D unclear. V dropped 0 bases and J dropped 7 bases, with 8 bases sitting between them. CDR3 length: 14 amino acids. Germline V gene sequence: CDR1 SGHRS, CDR2 YFSETQ.

This clone was recorded only once. The J gene is TRBJ2-6, the V gene TRBV9, with a tentative D call TRBD2 (8 bases). The V end lost 3 bases, the J end lost 2 bases, and 27 bases lay between the germline ends. CDR1 SGDLS and CDR2 YYNGEE come from the germline V gene. This CDR3 is built from 21 residues. The CDR3 DNA reads TGTGCCAGCAGCGAAAAGGACAGGCCGGGACTAGGAGTCGCTGGGGCCAACGTCCTGACTTTC. It translates to CASSEKDRPGLGVAGANVLTF.

This chain uses TRBV7-2 with TRBJ1-1; 7 bases line up with TRBD1. There are 15 residues in the CDR3. V shed 5 bases and J 6 bases; nucleotides not matched to a gene: 12. Germline V gives CDR1 SGHTA, CDR2 FQGNSA. The CDR3: CASSPRTGESSEAFF. For the CDR3, the DNA is TGTGCCAGCAGCCCCCGGACAGGCGAATCTTCTGAAGCTTTCTTT.

The chain has TRBV5-1 and TRBJ1-4; D gene ambiguous. V was cut by 5 bases and J by 7 bases, with 6 bases left in between. Germline-derived CDR1 and CDR2 are SGHRS and YFSETQ. This CDR3 is 11 amino acids long. CDR3 loop: CASRGSEKLFF. CDR3 nucleotides: TGCGCCAGCAGAGGGAGTGAAAAACTGTTTTTT.

CDR3 amino acids: CASSSGNYGYTF. Here the CDR3 DNA reads TGTGCCAGCAGCTCGGGTAACTATGGCTACACCTTC. The chain joins TRBV7-9 to TRBJ1-2; D gene ambiguous. Germline V gene lookup returns CDR1 SEHNR and CDR2 FQNEAQ (reference sequence). The CDR3 has 12 amino acids. Between the trimmed V and J ends, which lost 4 bases and 1 base, there was a span of 4 bases.

The V gene is TRBV7-2, the J gene TRBJ2-5, with 15 bases aligning to TRBD2. Germline V gene lookup returns CDR1 SGHTA and CDR2 FQGNSA. The V gene end was trimmed by 4 bases and the J gene end by 2 bases; junction bases not matched to a gene: 5. The CDR3 sequence is 17 residues long. The CDR3 DNA reads TGTGCCAGCAGCTGGGGACTAGCGGGAGGAGATCAAGAGACCCAGTACTTC. Its translation is CASSWGLAGGDQETQYF. Filled out from reference TRBV7-2 and TRBJ2-5, the complete variable domain reads GAGVSQSPSNKVTEKGKDVELRCDPISGHTALYWYRQSLGQGLEFLIYFQGNSAPDKSGLPSDRFSAERTGGSVSTLTIQRTQQEDSAVYLCASSWGLAGGDQETQYFGPGTRLLVL.

This chain links TRBV7-2 with TRBJ2-7; the match to TRBD2 covers 9 bases. With 1 base clipped from V and 1 base from J, the junction kept 5 bases outside the gene matches. The CDR3 sequence is 16 residues long. Germline CDR1 is SGHTA and CDR2 is FQGNSA. Here the CDR3 DNA reads TGTGCCAGCAGCTTAGGAGTAGCGGGAGATTCCTACGAGCAGTACTTC. Protein product: CASSLGVAGDSYEQYF. The variable domain in full, completed from reference TRBV7-2 and TRBJ2-7, reads GAGVSQSPSNKVTEKGKDVELRCDPISGHTALYWYRQSLGQGLEFLIYFQGNSAPDKSGLPSDRFSAERTGGSVSTLTIQRTQQEDSAVYLCASSLGVAGDSYEQYFGPGTRLTVT.

This chain uses TRBV7-8 with TRBJ2-2; 7 bases fit TRBD2. Losses at the gene ends were 5 bases for V and 2 bases for J; bases not matched to a gene: 5. CDR3 length: 15 amino acids. The germline gives CDR1 SGHVS, CDR2 FQNEAQ. CDR3 coding DNA: TGTGCCAGCAGCCCGCGGGACTACAACACCGGGGAGCTGTTTTTT. It yields the protein CASSPRDYNTGELFF.

The chain employs TRBV9 and TRBJ1-6, with 7 positions matching TRBD1. CDR1 and CDR2 (germline): SGDLS, YYNGEE. The CDR3 sequence is 16 residues long. Losses at the gene ends were 1 base for V and 7 bases for J; bases not matched to a gene: 8. The CDR3: CASSVTSTGLNSPLHF. The DNA for the CDR3 is TGTGCCAGCAGCGTAACCTCGACAGGGCTGAATTCACCCCTCCACTTT. The whole variable domain, remainder taken from reference TRBV9 and TRBJ1-6, is DSGVTQTPKHLITATGQRVTLRCSPRSGDLSVYWYQQSLDQGLQFLIQYYNGEERAKGNILERFSAQQFPDLHSELNLSSLELGDSALYFCASSVTSTGLNSPLHFGNGTRLTVT.

The rearrangement joins TRBV28 to TRBJ2-7; 11 bases map to TRBD1. Germline CDR1 is MDHEN and CDR2 is SYDVKM. The CDR3 length is 17 residues. V shed 6 bases, J shed 5 bases, and the junction held 15 bases outside the gene matches. Here the CDR3 reads CASSSLISGQGANEQYF. The CDR3 DNA sequence: TGTGCCAGCAGCTCTCTAATATCTGGACAGGGGGCCAACGAGCAGTACTTC.

The CDR3 nucleotides read TGTGCCAGCAACCCGGGACAGGGGTACAATCAGCCCCAGCATTTT. It translates to CASNPGQGYNQPQHF. The chain carries TRBV28 and TRBJ1-5; 10 bases are shared with TRBD1. The CDR3 runs to 15 residues. The trim removed 7 bases at V and 3 bases at J, leaving 6 bases unmatched. Germline V gives CDR1 MDHEN, CDR2 SYDVKM.

The rearrangement joins TRBV10-3 to TRBJ1-3, with 10 bases identical to TRBD1. Trimming at V came to 6 bases and at J to 6 bases, leaving 23 bases not matched to a gene. Per the germline V gene, CDR1 is ENHRY and CDR2 is SYGVKD. The CDR3 totals 20 residues. The CDR3 here is CAIRPWTGGGVGSEPNTIYF. The CDR3 DNA reads TGTGCCATCAGACCCTGGACAGGGGGAGGTGTCGGCTCTGAACCAAACACCATATATTTT.

J is TRBJ1-5 and V is TRBV24-1; D ambiguous. Between the trimmed V and J ends, which lost 6 bases and 4 bases, there was a span of 6 bases. The CDR3 runs 12 residues. Germline CDR1 KGHDR, CDR2 SFDVKD. The CDR3 region has the DNA TGTGCCACCAGTTCCGGGAATCAGCCCCAGCATTTT. This gives the protein CATSSGNQPQHF.

The chain couples TRBV10-3 to TRBJ2-3; the match to TRBD2 covers 10 bases. This CDR3 region has 17 residues. Germline-derived CDR1 and CDR2 are ENHRY and SYGVKD. After removal of 4 bases from V and 2 bases from J, the junction contained 9 bases not matched to a gene. The CDR3 bases are TGTGCCATCAGTGCCGGAAAGCGGGAGGGTAACACAGATACGCAGTATTTT. The encoded protein is CAISAGKREGNTDTQYF.

This sequence joins TRBV10-2 and TRBJ1-2; 8 nucleotides line up with TRBD1. The ends lost 2 bases at V and 4 bases at J; junction bases unmatched: 3. The CDR3 contains 14 residues. Germline V gene data show CDR1 as WSHSY and CDR2 as SAAADI. CDR3 coding DNA: TGCGCCAGCAGTGAGGACAGGGGCCTCTATGGCTACACCTTC. The encoded protein is CASSEDRGLYGYTF.